The 9 T cell receptor beta chains below were found in one sample sequenced in a study of identical twins. MiXCR was run by TCRdb on the 5' RACE reads, yielding one entry per CDR3 protein. The table lists roughly 250,000 distinct CDR3 sequences, over 11% of them singletons. Input material: memory (CD45RO+) T cells sorted from blood. All receptors come from a woman aged 18-30 years in good health.

This clonotype was seen at least ten times. CDR3 bases: TGTGCCACCAGCCACGGCGGGTTGAATGAGCAGTTCTTC. Translation: CATSHGGLNEQFF. This chain links TRBV24-1 with TRBJ2-1; D is perhaps TRBD2 (5 bases). The CDR3 consists of 13 residues. The V end lost 7 bases, the J end lost 7 bases, and 13 bases lay between the germline ends. Per germline, CDR1 KGHDR and CDR2 SFDVKD.

This sequence joins TRBV29-1 and TRBJ2-1; 8 nucleotides line up with TRBD1. The CDR3 runs 16 residues. The germline CDR1 and CDR2 sequences are SQVTM and ANQGSEA. V dropped 0 bases and J dropped 0; count of bases not matched to a gene: 4. In nucleotides, the CDR3 is TGCAGCGTTGAAGATGGACAGGGAAGCTCCTACAATGAGCAGTTCTTC. Protein product: CSVEDGQGSSYNEQFF.

In this sample, this clonotype turned up a few times. The genes are TRBV7-9 and TRBJ1-2; D is unclear. The CDR3 covers 11 residues. V gave up 1 base and J gave up 14 bases, with 11 bases separating them. From germline, CDR1 is SEHNR and CDR2 FQNEAQ (reference sequence). Here the CDR3 reads CASSLGLAATF. CDR3 nucleotides: TGTGCCAGCAGCTTAGGGCTGGCAGCAACCTTC.

The chain joins TRBV18 to TRBJ2-5; D unclear. Looked up from germline, CDR1 is KGHSH and CDR2 is LQKENI. Trimming removed 1 base from V and 2 bases from J, with 5 bases in between. The CDR3 has 13 residues. The CDR3 sequence: CASSPQQQETQYF. The CDR3 coding sequence is TGTGCCAGCTCACCACAGCAGCAAGAGACCCAGTACTTC.

This clonotype came up many times. The chain has TRBV5-1 and TRBJ2-2; D not resolved. Trimming removed 2 bases at V and 1 base at J, with 6 bases between. Germline V gives CDR1 SGHRS, CDR2 YFSETQ. There are 14 residues in the CDR3. The chain's CDR3 is CASSLAGNTGELFF. The CDR3 DNA follows: TGCGCCAGCAGCTTAGCAGGGAACACCGGGGAGCTGTTTTTT.

The rearrangement joins TRBV9 to TRBJ2-3; 10 nucleotides align to TRBD2. The CDR3 length is 14 residues. V shed 5 bases and J 7 bases; nucleotides not matched to a gene: 7. Germline loops: CDR1 SGDLS, CDR2 YYNGEE. CDR3 bases: TGTGCCAGCAGTCCATCGGGACTAGCGAATACGCAGTATTTT. Translating it yields CASSPSGLANTQYF.

The J gene is TRBJ2-1, the V gene TRBV11-2, with TRBD2 matching over 13 bases. The CDR3 loop spans 18 amino acids. Germline V CDR1 and CDR2: SGHAT, FQNNGV. J gave up 2 bases and V 5 bases, and 9 bases lay outside the gene matches. This CDR3 reads CASSTPGLAGRPYNEQFF. The CDR3 region has the DNA TGTGCCAGCAGCACACCGGGACTAGCGGGGAGACCCTACAATGAGCAGTTCTTC.

This clonotype showed up many times. The CDR3 is CASRVTGSVYSNQPQHF. CDR3 DNA: TGTGCCAGCAGGGTGACAGGGTCGGTTTATAGCAATCAGCCCCAGCATTTT. This sequence joins TRBV27 and TRBJ1-5; 7 bases are a match to TRBD1. CDR3 length equals 17 residues. With 6 bases clipped from V and 0 bases from J, the junction kept 11 bases outside the gene matches. Germline CDR1 and CDR2: MNHEY and SMNVEV (reference sequence).

This clonotype turned up a few times. The chain combines TRBV3-1 with TRBJ2-2; no clear D gene. The CDR3 runs to 14 residues. V gave up 4 bases and J gave up 1 base, with 7 bases separating them. In germline, CDR1 is LGHDT, CDR2 YNNKEL (reference sequence). Written as DNA, the CDR3 is TGTGCCAGCAGCCTACCAGGGAACACCGGGGAGCTGTTTTTT. Translated, it gives CASSLPGNTGELFF.